Below, 25 T cell receptor beta chains from the same sample are listed, as sequenced in a study of blood T cell repertoires in COVID-19. Clones were sequenced by immunoSEQ multiplex PCR, and TCRdb holds only the in-frame ones, with some missing. The sample yields fewer than 250,000 clones, about four fifths seen once. The sequenced sample was peripheral blood. These receptor sequences come from a man between 50 and 59 years old with acute or convalescent COVID-19.

The CDR3 bases are TGTGCCATTTCACCGGGACAGGGTTACGAGCAGTACTTC. Residues: CAISPGQGYEQYF. The gene calls are TRBV6-5 and TRBJ2-7; 9 bases fit TRBD1. The trim removed 10 bases at V and 4 bases at J, leaving 8 bases unmatched. Germline CDR1 MNHEY, CDR2 SVGAGI. CDR3 length: 13 amino acids.

The chain couples TRBV18 to TRBJ2-7; 7 bases map to TRBD1. The V segment lost 3 bases and the J segment 4 bases; nucleotides outside the gene matches: 0. CDR3 size: 12 residues. CDR1 and CDR2 (germline): KGHSH, LQKENI. The CDR3 reads CASSPGQYEQYF. In nucleotides, the CDR3 is TGTGCCAGCTCACCGGGACAGTACGAGCAGTACTTC.

The J gene is TRBJ2-7, the V gene TRBV10-1; 9 bases fit TRBD1. From germline, CDR1 is WNHNN and CDR2 SYGVQD (reference sequence). This CDR3 has 13 amino acids. The V gene end was trimmed by 5 bases and the J gene end by 3 bases; junction bases not matched to a gene: 2. The CDR3 loop reads CASSKGQGYEQYF. As DNA, the CDR3 is TGCGCCAGCAGTAAGGGACAGGGCTACGAGCAGTACTTC.

In its sample, this clone was seen a few times. The J gene is TRBJ2-7, the V gene TRBV18; 9 positions match TRBD2. Trimming removed 2 bases from V and 3 bases from J; junction bases left unmatched: 5. The CDR3 length is 15 residues. CDR1 and CDR2 (germline): KGHSH, LQKENI. The CDR3 protein is CASSPISGSGYEQYF. The DNA of the CDR3 is TGTGCCAGCTCACCAATTAGCGGGAGTGGCTACGAGCAGTACTTC.

The chain combines TRBV5-1 with TRBJ2-6; TRBD1 agrees at 7 bases. Trimming removed 4 bases from V and 4 bases from J; junction bases left unmatched: 5. CDR3 length: 15 amino acids. Germline V gives CDR1 SGHRS, CDR2 YFSETQ. Here the CDR3 DNA reads TGCGCCAGCAGCACAGACAGGGCCGGGGCCAACGTCCTGACTTTC. As protein: CASSTDRAGANVLTF.

This chain connects TRBV9 to TRBJ2-1; 7 bases are shared with TRBD2. The CDR3 runs to 15 residues. J lost 4 bases, V lost 0 bases, and 4 bases had no gene match. CDR1 is SGDLS, CDR2 YYNGEE, per germline. The CDR3 sequence is CASSVGLAVYNEQFF. The CDR3 nucleotides are TGTGCCAGCAGCGTAGGCCTAGCGGTTTACAATGAGCAGTTCTTC.

V and J are TRBV19 and TRBJ1-6, with D possibly TRBD1 on 5 matching bases. V lost 2 bases, J lost 7 bases, and 18 bases lay in between. The CDR3 contains 17 residues. Germline values: CDR1 LNHDA, CDR2 SQIVND (reference sequence). CDR3 amino acids: CASSIRLGPGKNSPLHF. The CDR3 DNA reads as TGTGCCAGTAGTATAAGATTGGGGCCAGGGAAGAATTCACCCCTCCACTTT.

This sequence joins TRBV25-1 and TRBJ2-7; D is unclear. Germline V CDR1 and CDR2: MGHDK, SYGVNS. Deletions cut 4 bases from V and 2 bases from J, with 9 bases between. The CDR3 is made up of 13 amino acids. CDR3 sequence (DNA): TGTGCCAGCAGTGGGTGGCAAACCTACGAGCAGTACTTC. This codes for CASSGWQTYEQYF.

The V call is TRBV7-8, the J call TRBJ1-5; unclear D gene. This CDR3 has 15 residues. The germline gives CDR1 SGHVS, CDR2 FQNEAQ. Trimming removed 3 bases at V and 3 bases at J, with 12 bases between. This CDR3 reads CASSLSWGVNQPQHF. CDR3 DNA sequence: TGTGCCAGCAGCTTGAGTTGGGGAGTCAATCAGCCCCAGCATTTT.

The chain couples TRBV4-1 to TRBJ1-1, with 10 bases that match TRBD1. CDR1 is MGHRA and CDR2 is YSYEKL in the germline V gene. CDR3 size: 17 residues. V gave up 1 base and J gave up 1 base; unmatched junction bases: 6. The CDR3 reads CASSQGWGQGPNTEAFF. For the CDR3, the DNA is TGCGCCAGCAGCCAAGGTTGGGGACAGGGGCCGAACACTGAAGCTTTCTTT.

J is TRBJ2-2 and V is TRBV27; D remains unclear. Trimming took off 2 bases at V and 8 bases at J, with 6 bases between the two ends. This CDR3 is built from 12 residues. Germline-derived CDR1 and CDR2 are MNHEY and SMNVEV (reference sequence). The CDR3 loop reads CASSLTGGELFF. In nucleotides, the CDR3 is TGTGCCAGCAGTTTAACTGGTGGGGAGCTGTTTTTT.

This clone was seen only a few times. V is TRBV9 and J is TRBJ2-1; 7 bases are shared with TRBD1. CDR1 is SGDLS and CDR2 is YYNGEE in the germline V gene. This CDR3 has 15 amino acids. Trimming at V came to 4 bases and at J to 2 bases, leaving 6 bases not matched to a gene. The CDR3 region has the DNA TGTGCCAGCAGCCAGAGACAGGGAACCTACAATGAGCAGTTCTTC. Its protein product is CASSQRQGTYNEQFF.

The V call is TRBV9, the J call TRBJ2-3, with 10 bases lining up with TRBD2. V was clipped by 0 bases and J by 4 bases; unmatched bases: 2. The CDR3 consists of 15 residues. Germline assignment: CDR1 SGDLS and CDR2 YYNGEE. CDR3 sequence (DNA): TGTGCCAGCAGCGTAGGGCTAGCGGGAGCAGATACGCAGTATTTT. Translated: CASSVGLAGADTQYF.

The V call is TRBV5-5, the J call TRBJ2-5, with D perhaps TRBD2 (5 bases). The CDR3 runs to 16 residues. Trimming shortened V by 1 base and J by 1 base, and 14 bases separated the two germline ends. Germline V lookup: CDR1 SGHKS, CDR2 YYEKEE (reference sequence). The CDR3 is CASSLYLAAIQETQYF. The CDR3 nucleotides are TGTGCCAGCAGCTTGTACCTAGCTGCTATCCAAGAGACCCAGTACTTC.

The genes are TRBV5-1 and TRBJ2-1, with 10 bases fitting TRBD2. CDR1 SGHRS and CDR2 YFSETQ come from the germline V gene. Unmatched junction bases numbered 3, after V lost 0 bases and J lost 6 bases. This CDR3 region has 15 residues. The CDR3, as DNA: TGCGCCAGCAGCTTGGCTGGACTAGCGGTCAATGAGCAGTTCTTC. This translates into CASSLAGLAVNEQFF.

V and J are TRBV7-3 and TRBJ2-1; 10 nucleotides line up with TRBD1. V was clipped by 5 bases and J by 6 bases; unmatched bases: 4. The CDR3 contains 14 residues. From germline, CDR1 is SGHTA and CDR2 FQGTGA. The DNA of the CDR3 is TGTGCCAGCAGCCGACAGGGGGCCCCCAATGAGCAGTTCTTC. Residues: CASSRQGAPNEQFF.

The chain is built from TRBV6-5 and TRBJ2-3, with 9 bases aligning to TRBD2. Trimming took 2 bases from V and 6 from J; bases not matched to a gene: 6. Germline V gives CDR1 MNHEY, CDR2 SVGAGI. The CDR3 loop spans 15 amino acids. CDR3 DNA: TGTGCCAGCAGTTACAGTGCGGGGGGGCGGGATACGCAGTATTTT. This gives the protein CASSYSAGGRDTQYF.

The gene calls are TRBV28 and TRBJ2-5, with 7 bases lining up with TRBD1. Trimming at V came to 2 bases and at J to 0 bases, leaving 3 bases not matched to a gene. The CDR3 loop spans 15 amino acids. CDR1 and CDR2 (germline): MDHEN, SYDVKM. The CDR3 region is CASSLGDRNQETQYF. DNA of the CDR3: TGTGCCAGCAGTTTAGGGGACAGAAACCAAGAGACCCAGTACTTC.

This clone has more than one count but fewer than ten. The gene calls are TRBV15 and TRBJ2-2; the match to TRBD2 covers 9 bases. The ends lost 7 bases at V and 6 bases at J; junction bases unmatched: 6. The germline V gene encodes CDR1 LNHNV and CDR2 YYDKDF (reference sequence). This CDR3 region has 14 residues. CDR3 protein: CATNAGGHPGELFF. CDR3 coding DNA: TGTGCCACCAACGCGGGGGGGCACCCCGGGGAGCTGTTTTTT.

This chain links TRBV7-3 with TRBJ2-1, with 11 bases aligning to TRBD2. The V segment lost 0 bases and the J segment 9 bases; nucleotides outside the gene matches: 4. Germline lookup yields CDR1 SGHTA and CDR2 FQGTGA. The length of the CDR3 is 15 residues. CDR3 nucleotides: TGTGCCAGCAGCTTAACTAGCGGGAGGGCCCCTGAGCAGTTCTTC. Protein sequence: CASSLTSGRAPEQFF. The variable domain in full, with the rest retrieved from reference TRBV7-3 and TRBJ2-1, is GAGVSQTPSNKVTEKGKYVELRCDPISGHTALYWYRQSLGQGPEFLIYFQGTGAADDSGLPNDRFFAVRPEGSVSTLKIQRTERGDSAVYLCASSLTSGRAPEQFFGPGTRLTVL.

The rearrangement links TRBV10-2 to TRBJ2-5; 11 positions agree with TRBD2. Germline V gene sequence: CDR1 WSHSY, CDR2 SAAADI. J gave up 4 bases and V 2 bases, and 6 bases lay outside the gene matches. The CDR3 has 16 amino acids. CDR3 sequence (DNA): TGCGCCAGCAGTGAGATAGCGGGGGGGCGTGGAGAGACCCAGTACTTC. Residues: CASSEIAGGRGETQYF.

This chain joins TRBV11-2 and TRBJ2-7; 9 nucleotides align to TRBD2. The CDR3 totals 15 residues. The V gene's germline CDR1 is SGHAT and CDR2 FQNNGV. With 0 bases clipped from V and 4 bases from J, the junction kept 4 bases outside the gene matches. CDR3 in amino acids: CASSLELAGDYEQYF. In nucleotides, the CDR3 is TGTGCCAGCAGCTTAGAGTTAGCGGGAGATTACGAGCAGTACTTC.

V and J are TRBV5-1 and TRBJ1-3; D uncertain. V dropped 1 base and J dropped 0 bases, with 8 bases sitting between them. The CDR3 totals 15 residues. Germline CDR1 is SGHRS and CDR2 is YFSETQ. The CDR3 is CASSLRGVSGNTIYF. CDR3 coding DNA: TGCGCCAGCAGCTTGCGGGGAGTCTCTGGAAACACCATATATTTT.

The chain combines TRBV30 with TRBJ1-3; no firm D call. The V end lost 5 bases, the J end lost 0 bases, and 8 bases lay between the germline ends. The CDR3 has 13 residues. CDR1 and CDR2 from the germline V gene are GTSNPN and SVGIG (reference sequence). The CDR3 region has the DNA TGTGCCTGGCTATACTACTCTGGAAACACCATATATTTT. It translates to CAWLYYSGNTIYF.

The genes are TRBV9 and TRBJ1-3; D is perhaps TRBD1 (6 bases). The CDR3 has 18 residues. Germline CDR1 and CDR2: SGDLS and YYNGEE. The germline V and J ends were trimmed by 0 bases and 0 bases, with 16 bases remaining between them. This CDR3 reads CASSVGVGQHPSGNTIYF. The DNA of the CDR3 is TGTGCCAGCAGCGTAGGGGTAGGACAGCACCCCTCTGGAAACACCATATATTTT.